These 9 T cell receptor beta chains were sequenced from one sample in a study of cytomegalovirus exposure and HLA in healthy donors. The PCR ran on 60 Vbeta and 13 Jbeta primers. Only in-frame clones appear in the TCRdb table, and some are missing; sequencing was by immunoSEQ multiplex PCR. The table has about 200,000 clones, roughly 84% seen once. Sequencing was carried out using PBMCs. Source of these receptors: a man aged 45-65 years in good health and CMV-seronegative.

The chain joins TRBV11-2 to TRBJ2-5; D remains unclear. Germline lookup yields CDR1 SGHAT and CDR2 FQNNGV. CDR3 length: 14 amino acids. Trimming removed 3 bases from V and 5 bases from J, with 13 bases in between. CDR3 sequence: CASSLLIGGETQYF. CDR3 in DNA: TGTGCCAGCAGCTTGTTGATTGGTGGCGAGACCCAGTACTTC.

J is TRBJ2-1 and V is TRBV10-3, with 14 bases fitting TRBD2. The CDR3 sequence is 15 residues long. V lost 6 bases and J lost 10; bases outside the gene matches: 8. CDR1 is ENHRY and CDR2 is SYGVKD in the germline V gene. The CDR3 nucleotides read TGTGCCATCAGCCCGGGACTAGCGGGGGTAAAGGAGCAGTTCTTC. Amino acid sequence: CAISPGLAGVKEQFF.

This clone was counted once. The V call is TRBV28, the J call TRBJ2-7; 8 bases align to TRBD1. This CDR3 has 15 residues. With 4 bases clipped from V and 6 bases from J, the junction kept 11 bases outside the gene matches. Germline-derived CDR1 and CDR2 are MDHEN and SYDVKM. As DNA, the CDR3 is TGTGCCAGCAGTTCTCTAACAGGGGGTCTAGTCGAGCAGTACTTC. Translation gives CASSSLTGGLVEQYF.

The V and J genes are TRBV25-1 and TRBJ1-2; 7 nucleotides line up with TRBD1. Losses at the gene ends were 4 bases for V and 2 bases for J; bases not matched to a gene: 7. Germline CDR1 MGHDK, CDR2 SYGVNS. The CDR3 runs to 15 residues. The CDR3 reads CASSGVTGQNYGYTF. CDR3 in DNA: TGTGCCAGCAGTGGCGTGACAGGGCAGAACTATGGCTACACCTTC.

The chain couples TRBV7-9 to TRBJ2-1, with TRBD2 as a possible D gene (5 bases). Germline V gene sequence: CDR1 SEHNR, CDR2 FQNEAQ (reference sequence). Trimming removed 1 base from V and 8 bases from J, with 12 bases in between. The CDR3 sequence is 14 residues long. CDR3 sequence reads: CASSLEGAVYEQFF. The DNA for the CDR3 is TGTGCCAGCAGCTTAGAGGGAGCTGTCTATGAGCAGTTCTTC.

The CDR3 region is CATGLFQETQYF. The CDR3 DNA reads TGTGCCACGGGACTGTTCCAAGAGACCCAGTACTTC. This rearrangement joins TRBV7-9 to TRBJ2-5; possibly TRBD2 for D (6 bases). The CDR3 runs to 12 residues. V lost 10 bases and J 1 base, leaving 10 bases between the germline ends. Germline CDR1 and CDR2: SEHNR and FQNEAQ (reference sequence).

This chain joins TRBV7-2 and TRBJ1-5, with 9 nucleotides matching TRBD1. The ends lost 5 bases at V and 5 bases at J; junction bases unmatched: 7. The CDR3 loop spans 15 amino acids. Looked up from germline, CDR1 is SGHTA and CDR2 is FQGNSA. CDR3 nucleotides: TGTGCCAGCAGCCTCCGGACAGGGGTGTATCAGCCCCAGCATTTT. The encoded protein is CASSLRTGVYQPQHF.

This chain connects TRBV7-9 to TRBJ2-7; TRBD1 matches 9 bases. The V gene end was trimmed by 5 bases and the J gene end by 5 bases; junction bases not matched to a gene: 7. The germline CDR1 and CDR2 sequences are SEHNR and FQNEAQ (reference sequence). This CDR3 has 14 amino acids. The DNA for the CDR3 is TGTGCCAGCAGCAACAGGGGGCGAAGCGACGAGCAGTACTTC. It is translated as CASSNRGRSDEQYF.

The chain links TRBV5-6 to TRBJ2-7; tentatively, D is TRBD2 (5 bases). The CDR3 totals 15 residues. Germline CDR1 is SGHDT and CDR2 is YYEEEE. Trimming shortened V by 0 bases and J by 6 bases, and 16 bases separated the two germline ends. The CDR3 DNA is TGTGCCAGCAGCTTGGGTACGGGCTCGGGGATCGAGCAGTACTTC. It codes for CASSLGTGSGIEQYF.